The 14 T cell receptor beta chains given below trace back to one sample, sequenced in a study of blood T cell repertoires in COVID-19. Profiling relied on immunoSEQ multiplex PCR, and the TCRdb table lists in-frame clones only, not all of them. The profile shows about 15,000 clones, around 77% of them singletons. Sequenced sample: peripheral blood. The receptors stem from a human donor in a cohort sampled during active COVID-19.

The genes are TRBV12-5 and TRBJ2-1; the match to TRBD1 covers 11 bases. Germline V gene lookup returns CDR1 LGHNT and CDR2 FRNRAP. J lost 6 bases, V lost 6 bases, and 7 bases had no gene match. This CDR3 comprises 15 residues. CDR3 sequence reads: CASGKGQGARNEQFF. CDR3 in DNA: TGTGCTAGTGGCAAAGGACAGGGGGCACGCAATGAGCAGTTCTTC.

The CDR3 loop is CAISEANTEAFF. CDR3 nucleotide sequence: TGTGCCATCAGTGAAGCGAACACTGAAGCTTTCTTT. V usage is TRBV10-3 and J usage is TRBJ1-1; no clear D gene. V shed 3 bases and J shed 1 base, with 3 bases lying between them. Per germline, CDR1 ENHRY and CDR2 SYGVKD. This CDR3 comprises 12 residues.

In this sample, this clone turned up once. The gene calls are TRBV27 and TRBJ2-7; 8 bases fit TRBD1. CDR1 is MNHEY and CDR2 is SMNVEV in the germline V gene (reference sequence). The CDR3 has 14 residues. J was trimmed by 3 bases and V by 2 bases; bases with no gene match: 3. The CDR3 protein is CASSLQGAYYEQYF. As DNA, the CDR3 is TGTGCCAGCAGTTTACAGGGGGCGTACTACGAGCAGTACTTC.

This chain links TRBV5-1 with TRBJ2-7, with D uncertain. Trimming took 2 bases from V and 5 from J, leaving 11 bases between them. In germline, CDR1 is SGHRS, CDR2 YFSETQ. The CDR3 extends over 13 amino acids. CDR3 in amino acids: CASSFRGSDEQYF. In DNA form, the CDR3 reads TGCGCCAGCAGCTTTAGAGGCAGCGACGAGCAGTACTTC.

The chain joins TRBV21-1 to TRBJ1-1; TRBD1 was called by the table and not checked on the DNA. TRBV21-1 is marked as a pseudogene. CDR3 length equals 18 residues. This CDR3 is CASSKGEGDRGRVTEAFF. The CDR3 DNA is TGTGCCAGCAGCAAAGGGGAGGGTGACAGGGGGCGCGTCACTGAAGCTTTCTTT.

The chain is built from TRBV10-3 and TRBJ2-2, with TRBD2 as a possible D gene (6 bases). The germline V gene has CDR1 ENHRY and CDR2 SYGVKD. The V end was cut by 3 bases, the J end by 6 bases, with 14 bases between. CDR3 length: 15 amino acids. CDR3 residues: CAISDGAGGAGELFF. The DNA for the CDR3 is TGTGCCATCAGTGACGGGGCCGGAGGGGCCGGGGAGCTGTTTTTT.

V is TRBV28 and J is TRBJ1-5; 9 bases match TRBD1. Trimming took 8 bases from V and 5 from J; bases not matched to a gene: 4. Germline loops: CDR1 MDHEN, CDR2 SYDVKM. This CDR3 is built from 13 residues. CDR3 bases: TGTGCCAGCCTTGACAGGGGGGATCAGCCCCAGCATTTT. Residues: CASLDRGDQPQHF.

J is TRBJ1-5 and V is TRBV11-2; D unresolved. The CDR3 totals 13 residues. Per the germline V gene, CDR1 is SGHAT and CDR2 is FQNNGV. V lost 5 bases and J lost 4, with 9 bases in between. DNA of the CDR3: TGTGCCAGCAGCCAGGATCGAAATCAGCCCCAGCATTTT. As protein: CASSQDRNQPQHF.

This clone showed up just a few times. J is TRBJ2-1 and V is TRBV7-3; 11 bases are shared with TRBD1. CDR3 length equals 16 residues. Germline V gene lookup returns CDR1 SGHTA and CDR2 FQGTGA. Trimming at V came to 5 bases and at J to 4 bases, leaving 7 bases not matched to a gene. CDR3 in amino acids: CASSARDRGEYNEQFF. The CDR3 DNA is TGTGCCAGCAGCGCCCGGGACAGGGGGGAGTACAATGAGCAGTTCTTC.

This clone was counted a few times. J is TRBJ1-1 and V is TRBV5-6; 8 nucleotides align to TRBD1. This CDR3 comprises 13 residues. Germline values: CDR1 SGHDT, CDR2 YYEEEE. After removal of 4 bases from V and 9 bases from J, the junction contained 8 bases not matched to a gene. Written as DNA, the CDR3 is TGTGCCAGCAGCCGGACAGGGTTGTTTAAAGCTTTCTTT. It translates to CASSRTGLFKAFF.

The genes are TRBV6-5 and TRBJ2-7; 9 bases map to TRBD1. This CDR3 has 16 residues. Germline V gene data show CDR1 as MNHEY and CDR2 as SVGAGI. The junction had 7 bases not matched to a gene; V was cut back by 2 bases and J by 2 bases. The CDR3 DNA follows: TGTGCCAGCAGTTACGGCCCGGGACAGGGAACCTACGAGCAGTACTTC. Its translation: CASSYGPGQGTYEQYF.

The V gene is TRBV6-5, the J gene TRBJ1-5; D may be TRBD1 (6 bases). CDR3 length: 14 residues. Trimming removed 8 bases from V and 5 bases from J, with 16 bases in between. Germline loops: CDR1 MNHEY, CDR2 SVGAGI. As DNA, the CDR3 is TGTGCCAGCCGGACAGCAGCAGCATATCAGCCCCAGCATTTT. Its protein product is CASRTAAAYQPQHF.

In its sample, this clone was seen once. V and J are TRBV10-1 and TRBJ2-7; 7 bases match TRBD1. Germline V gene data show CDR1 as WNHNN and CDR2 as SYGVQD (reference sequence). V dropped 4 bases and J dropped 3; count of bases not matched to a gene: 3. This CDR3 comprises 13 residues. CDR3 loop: CASSANRGYEQYF. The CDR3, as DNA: TGCGCCAGCAGTGCGAACAGGGGCTACGAGCAGTACTTC.

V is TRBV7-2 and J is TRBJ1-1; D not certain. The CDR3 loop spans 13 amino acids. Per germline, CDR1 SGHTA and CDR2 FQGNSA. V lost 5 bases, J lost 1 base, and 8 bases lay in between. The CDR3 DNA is TGTGCCAGCAGCCTTCATAGGAACACTGAAGCTTTCTTT. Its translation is CASSLHRNTEAFF.